This TCR beta chain was documented in a study of CD4 and CD8 cells across lung adenocarcinoma regions. TCRdb passed the PCR reads through MiXCR, listing each CDR3 protein once. The sample holds about 19,000 distinct CDR3 sequences, 46% seen once. Germline CDR1 MNHEY, CDR2 SMNVEV (reference sequence). The CDR3 extends over 17 amino acids. In its sample, this clonotype was seen a few times. Its ends do not fully match the called genes, so a read error is possible. Localized lung adenocarcinoma, a non-small cell lung cancer, affected the donors. V is TRBV27 and J is TRBJ2-3, with D tentatively TRBD2 (6 bases). The source is a male donor with lung adenocarcinoma. The CD4 and CD8 labels of this study may be unreliable. Sequencing was done on a sample of CD4+ T cells from the margin of a lung tumor. The CDR3 loop reads CASSAGRGGPGTDTQYF. The CDR3 DNA is TGTGCCAGCAGTGCGGGGCGCGGAGGCCCTGGCACAGATACCCAGTACTTT.